This T cell receptor beta chain was identified during a study of somatic mutations in cytotoxic T cells in rheumatoid arthritis. Study summary: T-cell populations stained with V beta antibodies were in some cases flow-sorted at nearly 100% purity, including V beta1+ cells that were sequenced for TCRB. General study points: Among around 71 patients, under ten showed a largest CD8+ clone that surpassed 20% of CD8+ cells. Relative to age-matched healthy controls, rheumatoid arthritis patients did not differ significantly in CD8+ T-cell clonality. Patients with rheumatoid arthritis, but not healthy controls, had CD8+ clonality that increased with age.

Only in-frame clones appear in the TCRdb table, and some are missing; sequencing was by immunoSEQ multiplex PCR. The table records roughly 10,000 clones, roughly four fifths of them present only once. As regards this clone: Its antigen remains unidentified.

The V gene end was trimmed by 1 base and the J gene end by 4 bases; junction bases not matched to a gene: 9. The CDR3 contains 16 residues. CDR1 and CDR2 (germline): SGHTA, FQGTGA. The chain recombines TRBV7-3 with TRBJ2-7; TRBD2 matches 8 bases. Sequencing was carried out using CD8+ T cells sorted from blood. This receptor was taken from a woman in her 50s in good health. The CDR3 loop is CASSLKGSSGPYEQYF. DNA for the CDR3: TGTGCCAGCAGCTTAAAGGGGTCTAGCGGGCCGTACGAGCAGTACTTC. Looking up the rest from reference TRBV7-3 and TRBJ2-7 gives the full variable domain: GAGVSQTPSNKVTEKGKYVELRCDPISGHTALYWYRQSLGQGPEFLIYFQGTGAADDSGLPNDRFFAVRPEGSVSTLKIQRTERGDSAVYLCASSLKGSSGPYEQYFGPGTRLTVT.